The T cell receptor (beta chain) under discussion was sequenced for a study of OX40 agonist ivuxolimab in advanced cancers. Assay: immunoSEQ multiplex PCR; the TCRdb copy retains only in-frame clones and omits some. The table shows 75,000 to 100,000 clones, with approximately 84% occurring only once. CDR3 size: 15 residues. The V and J ends lost 5 bases and 2 bases respectively, with 16 bases between them. Germline CDR1 reads SGHVS; CDR2 reads FQNEAQ. V usage is TRBV7-8 and J usage is TRBJ2-7, with D tentatively TRBD1 or TRBD2 (5 bases each). This TCR derives from an adult with an advanced solid tumor such as melanoma, head and neck, liver or kidney cancer. This specimen was CD4+ or CD8+ T cells sorted from blood, taken in a trial of the OX40 agonist ivuxolimab. The CDR3 sequence is CASSPDPGRPYEQYF. CDR3 nucleotides: TGTGCCAGCAGCCCCGACCCGGGACGCCCCTACGAGCAGTACTTC.